The T cell receptor (beta chain) described here comes from a study of blood T cell repertoires in COVID-19. This CDR3 contains 14 residues. Germline values: CDR1 SGHRS, CDR2 YFSETQ. V gave up 2 bases and J gave up 8 bases; unmatched junction bases: 6. The data were produced by immunoSEQ multiplex PCR, yet TCRdb's version contains in-frame clones alone and is incomplete. The top ten clones hold 1.5% to 2% of a sample with almost 400,000 clones, around nine tenths of them seen once. The clonotype comes from a woman aged 25-40 years who had recovered from COVID-19. What was sequenced was PBMCs or T cells enriched from blood (not recorded which). This chain joins TRBV5-1 and TRBJ1-4; 7 nucleotides match TRBD1. The CDR3 DNA is TGCGCCAGCAGCTTAACAGGGGCGGAGGAAAAACTGTTTTTT. The encoded protein is CASSLTGAEEKLFF.